Listed below are T cell receptor beta chains from one sample, sequenced in a study of shared clonotypes between healthy human individuals. The table came from immunoSEQ multiplex PCR; TCRdb's copy has only in-frame clones and leaves some out. The top ten hold 1.5% to 2% of the sample, which has around 2.1 million clones, approximately 94% seen once. Sample: naive CD8+ T cells from PBMCs. Receptor source: a man aged 18 to 30 in good health. Some clones in this sample may be carry-over from other donors' samples. Both conserved end residues are part of each CDR3. Each record gives: V gene, J gene, CDR3 protein.

V gene: TRBV27
J gene: TRBJ2-7
CDR3 protein: CASLPLGYEQYF

V gene: TRBV30
J gene: TRBJ2-1
CDR3 protein: CAWSGAGVGGGSYNEQFF

V gene: TRBV9
J gene: TRBJ1-1
CDR3 protein: CASSVVGRGNTEAFF

V gene: TRBV11-3
J gene: TRBJ2-1
CDR3 protein: CASSLSRNYNEQFF

V gene: TRBV5-1
J gene: TRBJ2-7
CDR3 protein: CASSTLDSYEQYF

V gene: TRBV6-5
J gene: TRBJ2-7
CDR3 protein: CASSPSGRYEQYF

V gene: TRBV11-2
J gene: TRBJ2-7
CDR3 protein: CASRFLQGTYEQYF

V gene: TRBV28
J gene: TRBJ2-7
CDR3 protein: CASSLVIQDTTYEQYF

V gene: TRBV6-5
J gene: TRBJ1-2
CDR3 protein: CASSWGTAYGYTF

V gene: TRBV27
J gene: TRBJ1-2
CDR3 protein: CASSLSTGSNYGYTF

V gene: TRBV5-5
J gene: TRBJ2-7
CDR3 protein: CASSLIEQYF

V gene: TRBV11-3
J gene: TRBJ2-7
CDR3 protein: CASSPKGGQAAYEQYF

V gene: TRBV7-6
J gene: TRBJ2-1
CDR3 protein: CASSEGRSYGNEQFF

V gene: TRBV13
J gene: TRBJ2-3
CDR3 protein: CASSLRPDRDTQYF

V gene: TRBV5-1
J gene: TRBJ2-1
CDR3 protein: CASSPPQGASYNEQFF

V gene: TRBV5-4
J gene: TRBJ2-1
CDR3 protein: CASSHRGVGQFF